Listed below are T cell receptor beta chains from one sample, sequenced in a study of T cell responses to AZD1222 COVID-19 vaccine. The repertoire was sequenced with immunoSEQ multiplex PCR; TCRdb's copy has only in-frame clones and lacks some. In the table there are about 120,000 clones, 85% to 95% of which are singletons. Sequencing was performed on peripheral blood, taken on day 0 of AZD1222 vaccination. Every receptor here comes from an adult in good health. The CDR3 runs from the conserved cysteine through the conserved F or W. D genes are given only for firm matches. Clone size is not always given. Where it is, it says once, few, many or a class for expanded clones.

CDR3nt | CDR3aa | d_gene | j_gene | v_gene | len | abundance
TGTGCCAGCAGCCTACGACCCGACAGGTTCAGCTCTGGAAACACCATATATTTT | CASSLRPDRFSSGNTIYF | - | TRBJ1-3 | TRBV11-2 | 18 | -
TGTGCCAGCAGTTACCGCAGGGGTGGCAATTCACCCCTCCACTTT | CASSYRRGGNSPLHF | - | TRBJ1-6 | TRBV6-5 | 15 | -
TGCAGCGTTGGAGGGACACACTACGAGCAGTACTTC | CSVGGTHYEQYF | - | TRBJ2-7 | TRBV29-1 | 12 | -
TGCGCCAGCAGCCCAATCACTACAGGGACAGGGAACAATGAGCAGTTCTTC | CASSPITTGTGNNEQFF | TRBD1 | TRBJ2-1 | TRBV4-1 | 17 | -
TGTGCCAGCAGCCCAACAGGGGGCCGTCTTGAAAAACTGTTTTTT | CASSPTGGRLEKLFF | TRBD1 | TRBJ1-4 | TRBV3-1/TRBV3-2 | 15 | once
TGTGCCAGCAGCACCACAGGGGATACGCAGTATTTT | CASSTTGDTQYF | - | TRBJ2-3 | TRBV11-3 | 12 | -
TGTGCCAGCAGCCCTGGGACAGACTGGTACCAAGAGACCCAGTACTTC | CASSPGTDWYQETQYF | TRBD1 | TRBJ2-5 | TRBV14 | 16 | -
TGTGCCAGCAGCTTGGGGGGACGAAACTCCTACGAGCAGTACTTC | CASSLGGRNSYEQYF | - | TRBJ2-7 | TRBV5-5 | 15 | -
TGTGCCAGCAAGGAGGGGACCAACTATGGCTACACCTTC | CASKEGTNYGYTF | - | TRBJ1-2 | TRBV2 | 13 | -
TGTGCCAGCAGTGAGGGATTCTTGAACACTGAAGCTTTCTTT | CASSEGFLNTEAFF | - | TRBJ1-1 | TRBV2 | 14 | -
TGTGCCAGTGCCGGGAGGGCCATTTCCAATGAGCAGTTCTTC | CASAGRAISNEQFF | TRBD2 | TRBJ2-1 | TRBV19 | 14 | -
TGTGCCAGCAGTTCCTACCTATCCTACGAGCAGTACTTC | CASSSYLSYEQYF | - | TRBJ2-7 | TRBV6-5 | 13 | -
TGTGCCTGGAGTGTGGGGCAGACCCACAATCAGCCCCAGCATTTT | CAWSVGQTHNQPQHF | - | TRBJ1-5 | TRBV30 | 15 | -
TGTGCCTGGAGTAGGCAGGGAAGGCATGAGCAGTTCTTC | CAWSRQGRHEQFF | - | TRBJ2-1 | TRBV30 | 13 | -
TGTGCCAGCAGCCAAGCGGGCAGGGGGATTTCACCCCTCCACTTT | CASSQAGRGISPLHF | TRBD1 | TRBJ1-6 | TRBV3-1/TRBV3-2 | 15 | few
TGTGCCACCAGTGGGACAAGCACAGATACGCAGTATTTT | CATSGTSTDTQYF | - | TRBJ2-3 | TRBV24-1 | 13 | -
TGTGCCAGTCCTCCCGGGACAGGGGCTCTCGAGCAGTACTTC | CASPPGTGALEQYF | TRBD1 | TRBJ2-7 | TRBV28 | 14 | few
TGTGCTAGTGGAACCCGCCAGGGTGAGACCCAGTACTTC | CASGTRQGETQYF | - | TRBJ2-5 | TRBV12-5 | 13 | -
TGTGCCAGCAGCTTAGATCTCGGTGAGACCCAGTACTTC | CASSLDLGETQYF | - | TRBJ2-5 | TRBV11-3 | 13 | -
TGCAGCGTCCTCCCCCGAGGCACTGAAGCTTTCTTT | CSVLPRGTEAFF | - | TRBJ1-1 | TRBV29-1 | 12 | -
TGTGCCAGTTACAGGGCCCGACACCAAGAGACCCAGTACTTC | CASYRARHQETQYF | - | TRBJ2-5 | TRBV6-5 | 14 | -
TGTGCCAGCACCTTGACAGGGGGCAATCAGCCCCAGCATTTT | CASTLTGGNQPQHF | TRBD1 | TRBJ1-5 | TRBV27 | 14 | -
TGTGCCTGGAGTTCCCCTGTCCCGGGACAGCGATATAATTCACCCCTCCACTTT | CAWSSPVPGQRYNSPLHF | TRBD1 | TRBJ1-6 | TRBV30 | 18 | -
TGTGCCAGCAGCCAAGTACTGGGGACTAGCGCCCACGAGCAGTACTTC | CASSQVLGTSAHEQYF | TRBD2 | TRBJ2-7 | TRBV4-2 | 16 | -
TGTGCCAGCAGTCACCTGGGGGGAGGGCCCGACAATGAGCAGTTCTTC | CASSHLGGGPDNEQFF | TRBD2 | TRBJ2-1 | TRBV27 | 16 | -
TGCGCCAGCAGCTTGTTAGCGGGAGTTGCGGATGAGCAGTTCTTC | CASSLLAGVADEQFF | TRBD2 | TRBJ2-1 | TRBV5-1 | 15 | -
TGTGCCAGCGGCACAGGGTTGGGCTACACCTTC | CASGTGLGYTF | - | TRBJ1-2 | TRBV6-5 | 11 | -
TGTGCCAGCTCCACCCCCGCCCGGGGGCATACGCAGTATTTT | CASSTPARGHTQYF | - | TRBJ2-3 | TRBV18 | 14 | -
TGTGCCAGCAGATTAAGCGAAGGGGCTAACTATGGCTACACCTTC | CASRLSEGANYGYTF | - | TRBJ1-2 | TRBV6-5 | 15 | -
TGTGCCAGCAGCCAGGACGGGACTAGCAATCAGCCCCAGCATTTT | CASSQDGTSNQPQHF | - | TRBJ1-5 | TRBV9 | 15 | -
TGTGCCAGCAGCCCTTATATGAGTCCCAACACCGGGGAGCTGTTTTTT | CASSPYMSPNTGELFF | - | TRBJ2-2 | TRBV9 | 16 | -
TGTGCCAGCAGTGGCCACGTAAGCGGGACTGAAGCTTTCTTT | CASSGHVSGTEAFF | - | TRBJ1-1 | TRBV2 | 14 | once
TGTGCCACCAGTGACGCCGGGACAGGGGACACTGAAGCTTTCTTT | CATSDAGTGDTEAFF | TRBD1 | TRBJ1-1 | TRBV24-1 | 15 | -
TGTGCCACCAGTGAATCCGGGACATCTTACAATGAGCAGTTCTTC | CATSESGTSYNEQFF | - | TRBJ2-1 | TRBV24-1 | 15 | -
TGTGCCAGCAGTTTTCTGGGGGCTGAGCAGTACTTC | CASSFLGAEQYF | - | TRBJ2-7 | TRBV27 | 12 | -
TGTGCCAGCAGCCAAATCGCGGCAAACTCTGGAAACACCATATATTTT | CASSQIAANSGNTIYF | - | TRBJ1-3 | TRBV14 | 16 | -
TGTGCCAGCAGCCAAGACAGGACTAGCGGGAAACAAGAGACCCAGTACTTC | CASSQDRTSGKQETQYF | TRBD2 | TRBJ2-5 | TRBV3-1/TRBV3-2 | 17 | -
TGTGCCATCGGACTAGCGGGAGGCGGGGAGCTGTTTTTT | CAIGLAGGGELFF | TRBD2 | TRBJ2-2 | TRBV10-3 | 13 | -
TGCAGCGTTGAAGATCACACAGAAGCTTTCTTT | CSVEDHTEAFF | - | TRBJ1-1 | TRBV29-1 | 11 | -